These T cell receptor beta chains were read from a single sample in a study of relationships among human T cell subsets. TCRdb recomputed calls from the multiplex PCR reads with MiXCR, one row per CDR3 protein. The table shows more than 7,000 distinct CDR3 sequences, with around 52% occurring only once. Sequences were obtained from memory T cells sorted from blood. The source is a man in his forties or fifties in good health. Both conserved end residues are part of each CDR3. Fields, in order: CDR3 protein, D gene, V gene, J gene. A D gene is named only where the DNA matches it firmly.

CAIRVTGSGANVLTF	-	TRBV10-3	TRBJ2-6
CASTGGRGSPLHF	-	TRBV2	TRBJ1-6
CSARFAGMDEQYF	-	TRBV20-1	TRBJ2-7
CASSQVKGTGTEAFF	-	TRBV14	TRBJ1-1
CASSRQGAGNTIYF	TRBD1	TRBV14	TRBJ1-3
CSARDRRVGETQYF	-	TRBV20-1	TRBJ2-5
CASSLRGTTNTGELFF	-	TRBV19	TRBJ2-2
CASSFRRGGDHTQYF	-	TRBV11-2	TRBJ2-3
CASTAALTSYEQYF	-	TRBV6-1	TRBJ2-7
CSARDRGDNSPLHF	-	TRBV20-1	TRBJ1-6
CASSLVGGLGYTF	-	TRBV12-3/TRBV12-4	TRBJ1-2
CASSPGPNYEQYF	-	TRBV10-2	TRBJ2-7
CVSSYGTDPKRDTQYF	TRBD1	TRBV11-2	TRBJ2-3
CASSYSQVGQETQYF	-	TRBV6-2/TRBV6-3	TRBJ2-5
CSARDPRRSSGNTIYF	-	TRBV20-1	TRBJ1-3
CASSSRQGGSADTQYF	TRBD1	TRBV11-2	TRBJ2-3
CATGTGGTEAFF	TRBD1	TRBV28	TRBJ1-1
CASSPLAGGVSYEQYF	TRBD2	TRBV14	TRBJ2-7
CASSRGMNTEAFF	-	TRBV14	TRBJ1-1
CASSSRGGTVSDSNQPQHF	TRBD1	TRBV11-2	TRBJ1-5
CASSPGQVVLGPQHF	TRBD1	TRBV27	TRBJ1-5
CASSILGQEAFF	-	TRBV19	TRBJ1-1
CAIRSRTDYYNEQFF	-	TRBV10-3	TRBJ2-1
CASRSGTGRRNTEAFF	TRBD1	TRBV6-6	TRBJ1-1
CASKPRTSGRDEQFF	TRBD2	TRBV6-5	TRBJ2-1
CASSPRGQGGREQYF	TRBD1	TRBV7-9	TRBJ2-7
CASSPFSGTGQETQYF	TRBD1	TRBV11-2	TRBJ2-5
CASSENTGLSNQPQHF	-	TRBV6-1	TRBJ1-5
CASSFWGDTEAFF	-	TRBV5-1	TRBJ1-1
CASSYGFGRQSEQYF	-	TRBV6-5	TRBJ2-7
CASRLTGSTEAFF	TRBD1	TRBV6-6	TRBJ1-1